A selection of T cell receptor beta chains follows, all from one sample in a study of T cells in Graves' hyperthyroidism and ophthalmopathy. MiXCR, applied by TCRdb to the multiplex PCR reads, yields one record per CDR3 protein. Of about 200,000 distinct CDR3 sequences listed, about a sixth are singletons. Source material: blood. The source is a woman between 45 and 65 years old with Graves' hyperthyroidism. Both conserved end residues are part of each CDR3. The D gene is left open where the match is weak. Expanded clones get a size class; other rows say once, few or many, or leave the size out.

clone_size d_call j_call v_call cdr3_nt cdr3_aa
many TRBD1 TRBJ1-2 TRBV29-1 TGCAGCGTTGATAAAGTAGAAGGGGGCAATGGCTACACCTTC CSVDKVEGGNGYTF
. . TRBJ2-7 TRBV11-2 TGTGCCAGCAGCCCCTTGGCCTACGAGCAGTACTTC CASSPLAYEQYF
. TRBD2 TRBJ2-1 TRBV20-1 TGCAGTGCCAACCCGGGACTAGGTACCAATGAGCAGTTCTTC CSANPGLGTNEQFF
. . TRBJ2-3 TRBV18 TGTGCCAGCTCACCACCAACTAGCCGGGATACGCAGTATTTT CASSPPTSRDTQYF
many . TRBJ2-7 TRBV12-3/TRBV12-4 TGTGCCAGCGGGGTGGTCTACGAGCAGTACTTC CASGVVYEQYF
once TRBD1 TRBJ1-1 TRBV28 TGTGCCAGCATGACAGGGATTCGAAACACTGAAGCTTTCTTT CASMTGIRNTEAFF
many . TRBJ2-7 TRBV28 TGTGCCAGCAGTTTCGAGGGGACGCGGGCGGGGGAGCAGTACTTC CASSFEGTRAGEQYF
few . TRBJ1-1 TRBV2 TGTGCCAGCAGTGGGCGTACAGGGCTTACTGGTGAAGCTTTCTTT CASSGRTGLTGEAFF
many . TRBJ1-1 TRBV30 TGTGCCTGGCTTGTCAACTTGAACACTGAAGCTTTCTTT CAWLVNLNTEAFF
. . TRBJ1-3 TRBV13 TGTGCCAGCAGACCTAACAGGTGGGGTTCATCTGGAAACACCATATATTTT CASRPNRWGSSGNTIYF
many . TRBJ2-1 TRBV12-3/TRBV12-4 TGTGCCAGCAGTCGGAACTCCTACAATGAGCAGTTCTTC CASSRNSYNEQFF
few . TRBJ1-1 TRBV6-1 TGTGCCAGCAGCCGTGGACACCAGCCTGAAGCTTTCTTT CASSRGHQPEAFF
many . TRBJ1-1 TRBV6-1 TGTGCCAGCGAAGACCCGTCGCGGATGGGGACTGAAGCTTTCTTT CASEDPSRMGTEAFF
many . TRBJ2-5 TRBV9 TGTGCCAGCAGCGTAAGGGGTAGCGACCAAGAGACCCAGTACTTC CASSVRGSDQETQYF
few TRBD1 TRBJ1-2 TRBV5-4 TGTGCCAGCAGCCGAGACAGGGACGGAGAGTATGGCTACACCTTC CASSRDRDGEYGYTF
few TRBD1 TRBJ1-4 TRBV7-2 TGTGCCAGCAGCCCGGGGGGGACAGGGCTAAATGAAAAACTGTTTTTT CASSPGGTGLNEKLFF
many . TRBJ2-1 TRBV7-8 TGTGCCAGCAGCCACCTGACCAGCTCCTACAATGAGCAGTTCTTC CASSHLTSSYNEQFF
many . TRBJ2-7 TRBV4-1 TGCGCCAGCAGCCAAGACACGCAGCCCTACGAGCAGTACTTC CASSQDTQPYEQYF
few TRBD2 TRBJ2-7 TRBV4-1 TGCGCCAGCAGCCAAGCTCCCCTACTAGCGGGAGAACGTTACGAGCAGTACTTC CASSQAPLLAGERYEQYF
many . TRBJ2-3 TRBV28 TGTGCCAGCAGCCTAGGGGGGGAGGGAGCAGATACGCAGTATTTT CASSLGGEGADTQYF
many . TRBJ1-2 TRBV6-1 TGTGCCAGCAGTGAAGTAAGGGGCCCCTATGGCTACACCTTC CASSEVRGPYGYTF
many TRBD1 TRBJ2-7 TRBV20-1 TGCAGTGCAAGGGACAGGAGAATCGAGCAGTACTTC CSARDRRIEQYF
many . TRBJ2-1 TRBV2 TGTGCCAGCAGCGCGGGACCGCCCAACAATGAGCAGTTCTTC CASSAGPPNNEQFF
many . TRBJ1-6 TRBV5-1 TGCGCCAGCAGCACCGCGGGCGGGGGTTCCAATTCACCCCTCCACTTT CASSTAGGGSNSPLHF
many TRBD1 TRBJ1-2 TRBV6-1 TGTGCCATAAAACAGGGGACCACTAACTATGGCTACACCTTC CAIKQGTTNYGYTF
. . TRBJ2-2 TRBV7-6 TGTGCCAGCAGCCCCGGACAGGCGGGGGCCGGGGAGCTGTTTTTT CASSPGQAGAGELFF
many TRBD2 TRBJ2-3 TRBV11-2 TGTGCCAGCAGCTTAGGGACCCTAGCGGGAACAGATACGCAGTATTTT CASSLGTLAGTDTQYF
many . TRBJ1-2 TRBV7-2 TGTGCCAGCAGCTTAGGAGGGAATGGAGGCTACACCTTC CASSLGGNGGYTF
few . TRBJ2-1 TRBV19 TGTGCCAGTAGTATGGTCGCAGGGGAGACTCGTTACAATGAGCAGTTCTTC CASSMVAGETRYNEQFF
. TRBD2 TRBJ2-1 TRBV9 TGTGCCAGCAGCGGACTAGCGCAACGTAGGAATGAGCAGTTCTTC CASSGLAQRRNEQFF
. . TRBJ1-6 TRBV7-9 TGTGCCAGCAGCCTGGACAGCCCCCCCCTCCACTTT CASSLDSPPLHF
few . TRBJ2-2 TRBV7-6 TGTGCCACCGGGTGGGAGACCGGGGAGCTGTTTTTT CATGWETGELFF
many . TRBJ1-1 TRBV7-2 TGTGCCAGCAGCTTAGTAGGGTCGGCCACTGAAGCTTTCTTT CASSLVGSATEAFF
once TRBD2 TRBJ2-7 TRBV7-6 TGTGCCAGCAGCCTCTGGACTAGCGGGCATAATTCCTACGAGCAGTACTTC CASSLWTSGHNSYEQYF
many . TRBJ1-2 TRBV2 TGTGCCAGCAGTTACAGGGAGTCTCGTGGCTACACCTTC CASSYRESRGYTF
few . TRBJ2-1 TRBV7-7 TGTGCTAGCAGCTTAGAGATGGGAAAAAGTGAGCAGTTCTTC CASSLEMGKSEQFF
. . TRBJ2-4 TRBV9 TGTGCCAGCAGCGTGGGCCCTCTGGGGGCCAAAAACATTCAGTACTTC CASSVGPLGAKNIQYF
many TRBD2 TRBJ2-2 TRBV7-3 TGTGCCAGCAGCACTGGGACTAGCGGGAGAAATACCGGGGAGCTGTTTTTT CASSTGTSGRNTGELFF
. TRBD1 TRBJ2-4 TRBV10-3 TGTGCCATCAGCCCGGACAGGGAGAAAAACATTCAGTACTTC CAISPDREKNIQYF
. . TRBJ1-3 TRBV18 TGTGCCAGCTCACCACGGGCGACATCACCCTTTGGAAACACCATATATTTT CASSPRATSPFGNTIYF
. TRBD2 TRBJ2-1 TRBV30 TGTGCCTGGAGAGCGACTAGCGGGAGGGCCTGGGATGAGCAGTTCTTC CAWRATSGRAWDEQFF
many . TRBJ1-2 TRBV5-1 TGCGCCAGCAGCTTGAGTGGACATGGGAGTGACTATGGCTACACCTTC CASSLSGHGSDYGYTF
many . TRBJ2-1 TRBV7-8 TGTGCCAGCAGCTTAGCGGTGCGGGGCGCTAGCTCCTACAATGAGCAGTTCTTC CASSLAVRGASSYNEQFF
many . TRBJ1-1 TRBV29-1 TGCAGCGTTGAAGTCCAGGGGTTGAACACTGAAGCTTTCTTT CSVEVQGLNTEAFF
few TRBD1 TRBJ2-7 TRBV20-1 TGCAGTGCTGGAAGACAGGGGGTCCCCTACGAGCAGTACTTC CSAGRQGVPYEQYF
. . TRBJ2-4 TRBV20-1 TGCAGTGCGGAAGTCCGAGGGACGGCCAAAAACATTCAGTACTTC CSAEVRGTAKNIQYF